This T cell receptor (beta chain) was retrieved from a study of blood T cell repertoires in COVID-19. Libraries were prepared by immunoSEQ multiplex PCR; TCRdb keeps only in-frame clonotypes and omits some of them. Of about 180,000 clones listed, 89% are singletons. Trimming shortened V by 6 bases and J by 6 bases, and 17 bases separated the two germline ends. The CDR3 has 14 amino acids. Germline V lookup: CDR1 KGHSH, CDR2 LQKENI. The clonotype originates from a man younger than 35 who had recovered from COVID-19. Input material: peripheral blood. The rearrangement uses TRBV18 and TRBJ1-2; the D gene is possibly TRBD1 (6 bases). CDR3 sequence: CASSQTGQTNGYTF. The DNA for the CDR3 is TGTGCCAGCTCGCAAACAGGACAGACAAATGGCTACACCTTC. The whole variable domain, remainder taken from reference TRBV18 and TRBJ1-2, is NAGVMQNPRHLVRRRGQEARLRCSPMKGHSHVYWYRQLPEEGLKFMVYLQKENIIDESGMPKERFSAEFPKEGPSILRIQQVVRGDSAAYFCASSQTGQTNGYTFGSGTRLTVV.